This TCR beta chain was recorded in a study of shared clonotypes between healthy human individuals. Sorted-subset replicate PCR reactions contained approximately 190 ng DNA, corresponding to about 30,000 T cell genomes. Sequencing used immunoSEQ multiplex PCR; TCRdb keeps in-frame clones, though not all of them. This table has about 2.1 million clones, 90% to 95% appearing once. This CDR3 is 15 amino acids long. Germline CDR1 is SGHAT and CDR2 is FQNNGV. V was clipped by 7 bases and J by 6 bases, with 21 bases between them. Details on this clone: Its target is not known.

Selected positively for CCR7 and CD45RO-negative, naive CD8 cells excluded terminally differentiated effector memory CD45RA+ cells. Study results and limitations: Compared with clonotypes that all four donors shared, non-shared clonotypes had lower generation probabilities. Generally, naive subsets (rather than memory subsets) showed larger estimated richness.

Sequenced material: naive CD8+ T cells from PBMCs. The rearrangement uses TRBV11-2 and TRBJ1-2; perhaps TRBD1 as D (5 bases). This sequence was found in a man between 18 and 29 years old in good health. Some clones in this sample may be carry-over from other donors' samples. CDR3 DNA sequence: TGTGCCAGCAACAACCCCTGGGGGTTTGGAAATGGCTACACCTTC. It specifies CASNNPWGFGNGYTF.